The subject of this entry is one T cell receptor beta chain. This specimen belongs to a study of blood T cells in healthy people across ages. Primers used in a second PCR of roughly 6 to 11 cycles were a sample-barcoded 5' primer and a J-beta primer mix. MiXCR was run by TCRdb on the 5' RACE reads, yielding one entry per CDR3 protein. The sample has about 1,400,000 distinct CDR3 sequences; 42% are singletons. Trimming at V came to 0 bases and at J to 3 bases, leaving 10 bases not matched to a gene. Looked up from germline, CDR1 is LNHNV and CDR2 is YYDKDF (reference sequence). The CDR3 consists of 17 residues.

The origin of this receptor is a woman aged 18-29 years in good health. The V gene is TRBV15, the J gene TRBJ2-7; 8 bases fit TRBD1. The specimen sequenced was blood. CDR3 in amino acids: CATSRETLQGAFYEQYF. Written as DNA, the CDR3 is TGTGCCACCAGCAGAGAGACTCTTCAGGGGGCGTTCTACGAGCAGTACTTC.